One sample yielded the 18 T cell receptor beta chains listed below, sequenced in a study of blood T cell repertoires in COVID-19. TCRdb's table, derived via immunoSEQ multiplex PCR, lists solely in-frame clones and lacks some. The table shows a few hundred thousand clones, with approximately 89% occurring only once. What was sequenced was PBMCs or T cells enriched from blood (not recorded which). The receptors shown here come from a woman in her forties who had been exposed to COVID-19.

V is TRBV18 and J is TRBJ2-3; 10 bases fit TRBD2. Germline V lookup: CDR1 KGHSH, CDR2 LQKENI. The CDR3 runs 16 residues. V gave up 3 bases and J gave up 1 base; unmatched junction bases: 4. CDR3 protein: CASSPRLAGGTDTQYF. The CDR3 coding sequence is TGTGCCAGCTCACCTCGACTAGCGGGTGGCACAGATACGCAGTATTTT.

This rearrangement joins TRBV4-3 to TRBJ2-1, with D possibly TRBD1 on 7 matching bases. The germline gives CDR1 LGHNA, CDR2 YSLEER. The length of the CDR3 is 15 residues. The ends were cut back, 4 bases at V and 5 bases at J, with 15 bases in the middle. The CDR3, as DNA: TGCGCCAGCAGCCGAGTAGGAGGGACAGACAATGAGCAGTTCTTC. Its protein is CASSRVGGTDNEQFF.

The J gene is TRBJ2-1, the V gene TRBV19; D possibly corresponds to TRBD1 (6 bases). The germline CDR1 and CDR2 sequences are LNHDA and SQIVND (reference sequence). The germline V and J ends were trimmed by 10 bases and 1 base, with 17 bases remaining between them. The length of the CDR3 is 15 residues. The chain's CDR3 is CATVETGTSYNEQFF. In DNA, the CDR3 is TGTGCCACCGTAGAAACAGGGACATCCTACAATGAGCAGTTCTTC. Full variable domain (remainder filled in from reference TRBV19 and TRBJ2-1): DGGITQSPKYLFRKEGQNVTLSCEQNLNHDAMYWYRQDPGQGLRLIYYSQIVNDFQKGDIAEGYSVSREKKESFPLTVTSAQKNPTAFYLCATVETGTSYNEQFFGPGTRLTVL.

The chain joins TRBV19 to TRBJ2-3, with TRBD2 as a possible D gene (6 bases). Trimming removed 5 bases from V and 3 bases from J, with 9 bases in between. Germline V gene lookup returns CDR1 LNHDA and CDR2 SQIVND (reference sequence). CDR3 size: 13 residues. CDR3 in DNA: TGTGCCAGTAGTCCCGGAGGGACAGATACGCAGTATTTT. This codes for CASSPGGTDTQYF.

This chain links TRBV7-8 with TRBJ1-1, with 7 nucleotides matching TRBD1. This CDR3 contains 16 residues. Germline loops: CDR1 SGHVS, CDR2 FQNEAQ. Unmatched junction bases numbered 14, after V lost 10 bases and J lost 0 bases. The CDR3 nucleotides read TGTGCCACCTCCGGCCCGGGACAGAGCATGAACACTGAAGCTTTCTTT. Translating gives CATSGPGQSMNTEAFF.

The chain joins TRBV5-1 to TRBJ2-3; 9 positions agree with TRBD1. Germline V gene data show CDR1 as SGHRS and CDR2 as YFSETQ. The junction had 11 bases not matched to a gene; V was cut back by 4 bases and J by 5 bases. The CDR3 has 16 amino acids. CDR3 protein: CASSQGTGRDLDTQYF. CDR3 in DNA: TGCGCCAGCAGCCAAGGGACAGGGCGGGATCTAGATACGCAGTATTTT.

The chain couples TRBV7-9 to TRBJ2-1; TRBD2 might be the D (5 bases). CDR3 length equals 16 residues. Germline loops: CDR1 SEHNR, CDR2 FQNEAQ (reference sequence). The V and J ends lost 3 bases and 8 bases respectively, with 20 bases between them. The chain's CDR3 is CASSLGQDFKGDEQFF. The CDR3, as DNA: TGTGCCAGCAGCTTGGGTCAGGACTTTAAGGGCGATGAGCAGTTCTTC.

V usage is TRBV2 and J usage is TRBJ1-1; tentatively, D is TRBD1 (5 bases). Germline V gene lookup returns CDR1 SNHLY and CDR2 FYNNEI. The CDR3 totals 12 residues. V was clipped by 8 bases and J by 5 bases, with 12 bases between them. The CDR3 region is CASSREGTEAFF. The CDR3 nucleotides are TGTGCCAGCTCCAGGGAAGGTACTGAAGCTTTCTTT.

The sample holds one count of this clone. The CDR3 spells CASSLLGAPGEKLFF. CDR3 in DNA: TGTGCCAGCAGCTTATTGGGGGCCCCCGGGGAAAAACTGTTTTTT. V usage is TRBV7-3 and J usage is TRBJ1-4, with TRBD1 as a possible D gene (6 bases). CDR3 length: 15 amino acids. From germline, CDR1 is SGHTA and CDR2 FQGTGA. The V gene lost 2 bases and the J gene lost 8 bases, with 15 bases spanning the gap.

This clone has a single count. CDR3 DNA: TGTGCCTGTTCGAGACAGGGTCCCTATGGCTACACCTTC. Translating it yields CACSRQGPYGYTF. The J gene is TRBJ1-2, the V gene TRBV3-1 (or the pseudogene TRBV3-2), with TRBD1 matching over 7 bases. V lost 11 bases, J lost 4 bases, and 10 bases stayed unmatched. The CDR3 is made up of 13 amino acids. CDR1 LGHDT and CDR2 YNNKEL come from the germline V gene (reference sequence).

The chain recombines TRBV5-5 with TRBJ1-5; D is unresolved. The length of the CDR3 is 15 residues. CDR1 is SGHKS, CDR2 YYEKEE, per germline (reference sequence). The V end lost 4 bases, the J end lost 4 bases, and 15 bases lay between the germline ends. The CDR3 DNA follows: TGTGCCAGCAGCCTGATGGGTACCAGGAATCAGCCCCAGCATTTT. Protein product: CASSLMGTRNQPQHF.

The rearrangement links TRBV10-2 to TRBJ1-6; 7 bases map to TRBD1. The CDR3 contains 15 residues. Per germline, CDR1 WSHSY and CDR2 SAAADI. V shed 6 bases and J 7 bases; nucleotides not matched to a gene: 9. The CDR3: CASSLTGQQNSPLHF. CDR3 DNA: TGCGCCAGCAGCCTCACGGGACAGCAAAATTCACCCCTCCACTTT.

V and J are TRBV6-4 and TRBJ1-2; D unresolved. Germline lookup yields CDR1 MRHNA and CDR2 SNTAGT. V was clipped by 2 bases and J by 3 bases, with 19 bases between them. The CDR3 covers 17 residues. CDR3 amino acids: CASSDQAGSYSYYGYTF. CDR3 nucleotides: TGTGCCAGCAGTGACCAAGCCGGGTCCTACTCTTACTATGGCTACACCTTC.

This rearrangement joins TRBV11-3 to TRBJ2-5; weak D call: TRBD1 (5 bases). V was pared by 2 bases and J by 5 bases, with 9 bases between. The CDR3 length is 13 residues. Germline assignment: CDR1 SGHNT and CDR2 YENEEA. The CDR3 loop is CASSLWSGETQYF. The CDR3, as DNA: TGTGCCAGCAGCTTATGGTCAGGGGAGACCCAGTACTTC.

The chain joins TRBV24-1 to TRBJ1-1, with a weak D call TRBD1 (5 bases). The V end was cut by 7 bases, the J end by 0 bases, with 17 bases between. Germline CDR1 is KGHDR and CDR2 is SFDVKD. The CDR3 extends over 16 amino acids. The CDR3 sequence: CATRAKGKGMNTEAFF. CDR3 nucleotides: TGTGCCACCAGGGCGAAGGGAAAGGGGATGAACACTGAAGCTTTCTTT.

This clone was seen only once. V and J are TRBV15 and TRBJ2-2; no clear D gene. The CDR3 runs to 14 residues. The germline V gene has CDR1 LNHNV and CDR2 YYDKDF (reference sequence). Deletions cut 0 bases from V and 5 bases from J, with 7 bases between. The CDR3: CATSRERGTGELFF. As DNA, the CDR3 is TGTGCCACCAGCAGAGAAAGAGGAACCGGGGAGCTGTTTTTT.

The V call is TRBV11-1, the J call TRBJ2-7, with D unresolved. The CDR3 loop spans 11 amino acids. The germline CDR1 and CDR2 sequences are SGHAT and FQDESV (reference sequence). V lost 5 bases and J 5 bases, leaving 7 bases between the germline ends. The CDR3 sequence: CASSPADEQYF. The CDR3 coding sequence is TGTGCCAGCAGCCCCGCGGACGAGCAGTACTTC. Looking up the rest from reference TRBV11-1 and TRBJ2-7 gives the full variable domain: EAEVAQSPRYKITEKSQAVAFWCDPISGHATLYWYRQILGQGPELLVQFQDESVVDDSQLPKDRFSAERLKGVDSTLKIQPAELGDSAMYLCASSPADEQYFGPGTRLTVT.

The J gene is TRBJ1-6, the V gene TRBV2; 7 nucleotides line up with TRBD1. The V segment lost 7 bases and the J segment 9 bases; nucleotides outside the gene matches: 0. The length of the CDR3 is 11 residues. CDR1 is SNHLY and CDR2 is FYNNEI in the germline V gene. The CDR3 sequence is CASNRGSPLHF. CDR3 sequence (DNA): TGTGCCAGCAACAGGGGTTCACCCCTCCACTTT.